This T cell receptor (beta chain) was retrieved from a study of cytomegalovirus exposure and HLA in healthy donors (TCRdb year 2017). Looking at the study overall: The 700 or so repertoires of the first cohort and the 95 to 150 validation repertoires were produced on the same platform, according to a later analysis. The study was designed to test whether signatures of past pathogen exposure could be identified by cataloging public T cell receptors. A separate validation cohort of roughly 130 different subjects was used in addition to the 666-subject first cohort. High-throughput TCR immunosequencing, statistical association of individual TCRs with disease status, and machine learning were combined to predict cytomegalovirus infection status.

Of note for this clone: Its antigen specificity is not known. No base quality information exists; no much larger clone differs at one position.

Preparation of the library involved the immunoSEQ multiplex PCR assay. The original pipeline was this. To diagnose cytomegalovirus status from the catalog of TCR beta chain sequences, a statistical classification framework was built. This is the immuneACCESS table as TCRdb keeps it, with only in-frame sequences that have V and J called. A part of the clones is gone; compared with another copy, unresolved V genes explain less than half, and the rest is unexplained. Clone size and V and J calls were adopted from that table, with D and trimming inferred from the DNA. The sample table holds under 200,000 clones, of which about nine tenths were seen once. The ten most abundant clones make up 10% of the sample. The paper as a whole reports these results and caveats: The authors suggested that the approach could potentially be extended to other disease states and immunological phenotypes. In vitro tests confirmed that a few of the cytomegalovirus-associated TCR beta chains recognize cytomegalovirus antigens. The study gave a list of 150 to 200 TCR beta chains associated with cytomegalovirus. In a later analysis, TCRs clustered in the first cohort were found to also tend to co-occur in the roughly 120 validation repertoires, with approximately 95% of cluster scores above 0. A later analysis lacked HLA typing for the validation cohort, so it scored co-occurrence in that cohort across all 110 or so repertoires. The classifier was reported to diagnose cytomegalovirus status with high specificity and sensitivity in both the original cohort and the validation cohort. Most TCR sequences were observed very rarely across donors, whereas some public TCRs were present in many individuals.

Donors formed part of the validation cohort, which comprised 120 subjects and was distinct from the first cohort of 666 subjects. The sample taken for sequencing was PBMCs. This clonotype was obtained from a woman aged 18 to 35 in good health and CMV-seropositive.

The DNA sequence is given as TGTGCCAGCAAACAGGGTTCTAGTGGAAACACCATATATTTT. Protein translation: CASKQGSSGNTIYF. This chain is built from TRBV7-2 and TRBJ1-3; the best D guess is TRBD1, with 6 bases matching. V is reduced by 7 bases and J by 3 bases, leaving a spacing of 13 bases between them. The cysteine opens and the phenylalanine closes a CDR3 of 14 amino acids. Only the CDR3 region is kept as DNA, spanning 42 bases read in frame from base 1. The germline V gene sets CDR1 to SGHTA and CDR2 to FQGNSA.